This TCR beta chain was identified during a study of CXCR4 blockade with PD-1 therapy in pancreatic cancer. The study, taken as a whole, reports: Without paired alpha-beta data, shared specificity of dominant clones is unconfirmed.

A remark on this clone: Its matching antigen is unknown.

These archived tumors were resected from patients never given neoadjuvant therapy beforehand. Repertoires were generated with immunoSEQ multiplex PCR, while TCRdb's copy carries only in-frame clones and drops some. In the table there are some 16,000 clones, 72% of which are singletons. The CDR3 runs 15 residues. Germline-derived CDR1 and CDR2 are LNHNV and YYDKDF (reference sequence). Trimming left V 8 bases short and J 9 bases short, with 20 bases between. Material: tumor tissue. The TCR originated in a human donor with pancreatic ductal adenocarcinoma. The chain joins TRBV15 to TRBJ1-6; D possibly corresponds to TRBD1 (6 bases). The CDR3 region has the DNA TGTGCCACCTCCTTGATGGGGGCCCAAGGTTCACCCCTCCACTTT. Residues: CATSLMGAQGSPLHF.